This section outlines one T cell receptor beta chain sequence together with its context. Which antigen it targets is not known. No much larger clonotype is one base removed from it; base qualities were not supplied. The library was generated by the immunoSEQ multiplex PCR assay. Sourced from immuneACCESS, this table was stored by TCRdb with only in-frame sequences that have V and J called. A share of the clones is absent; for the studies checked, an unresolved V gene accounts for under half, and the remainder has no known explanation. The sample profile shows tens of thousands of clones; 92% of them were found once. The ten largest account for 0.41% of the sample. The sample is drawn from a study of technical replicates of blood from a handful of donors (dated by TCRdb to about 2017). The germline ends are 9 bases apart after V is trimmed by 3 bases and J by 0 bases. The CDR1 and CDR2 encoded by the germline V gene are MDHEN and SYDVKM. From the cysteine up to the phenylalanine, the CDR3 has a length of 15 residues. Only CDR3 DNA is held: 45 bases, read in frame from base 1.

This chain joins TRBV28 to TRBJ1-5, with no D gene named confidently. Material for sequencing was T cells isolated from PBMCs. The receptor's source is a human donor in good health. In nucleotides, the sequence is TGTGCCAGCAGTTTTCATGTCTATAGCAATCAGCCCCAGCATTTT. This sequence encodes CASSFHVYSNQPQHF.